This TCR beta chain was recovered during a study of blood T cell repertoires in COVID-19. About the research overall: Samples taken during acute and convalescent COVID-19 were collected in the United States, Italy and Spain.

As processed by the authors: Amplification of reference gene primers was used by the study to estimate nucleated cell counts. The protocol was immunoSEQ multiplex PCR, while the TCRdb copy is restricted to in-frame clones and leaves out a portion. V and J calls and clone size are copied from that table; D and trimming were computed from the DNA. In the table there are about 230,000 clones, around 84% of which are singletons. Enrollment of patients from Seattle took place during active infection, with longitudinal follow-up. The CDR3 totals 15 residues. Per germline, CDR1 LNHDA and CDR2 SQIVND (reference sequence). Trimming cost V 3 bases and J 4 bases; bases outside gene matches: 6.

This TCR was sampled from a man between 50 and 59 years old with COVID-19, enrolled during active disease. V usage is TRBV19 and J usage is TRBJ1-3; 7 nucleotides line up with TRBD1. Material for sequencing was peripheral blood. CDR3 DNA: TGTGCCAGTAGTATCCCTACAGGGGTCGGAAACACCATATATTTT. Protein: CASSIPTGVGNTIYF. Looking up the rest from reference TRBV19 and TRBJ1-3 gives the full variable domain: DGGITQSPKYLFRKEGQNVTLSCEQNLNHDAMYWYRQDPGQGLRLIYYSQIVNDFQKGDIAEGYSVSREKKESFPLTVTSAQKNPTAFYLCASSIPTGVGNTIYFGEGSWLTVV.